This T cell receptor (beta chain) was identified during a study of cytomegalovirus exposure and HLA in healthy donors. Study-level findings and limits: A later analysis reportedly identified an Asian-associated ancestry cluster as carrying fewer N-insertions than the approximately 620-donor mean.

Unrecorded immune exposures were likely, despite nominal health at sampling. In the PCR, 60 Vbeta and 13 Jbeta primers were used. The method was immunoSEQ multiplex PCR; TCRdb's version includes in-frame clones alone and lacks a portion of them. The profile shows hundreds of thousands of clones, 60% to 80% of them singletons. This clone was observed once. The target antigen is unknown. The TCR was taken from a male donor in good health and CMV-seronegative. Sequenced: PBMCs.

The CDR3 sequence: CASSPRGSGANVLTF. CDR3 nucleotides: TGTGCCAGCAGCCCCCGGGGCTCTGGGGCCAACGTCCTGACTTTC. This sequence joins TRBV4-2 and TRBJ2-6; D is possibly TRBD2 (5 bases). The CDR3 is 15 amino acids. Trimming left V 4 bases short and J 0 bases short, with 7 bases between. Per the germline V gene, CDR1 is LGHNA and CDR2 is YNFKEQ.